This T cell receptor beta chain was sequenced for a study of blood T cell repertoires in COVID-19. In the study's own analysis: Reference gene primer amplification gave estimated nucleated cell counts. Produced via immunoSEQ multiplex PCR; TCRdb's table is partial and in-frame only. The V and J calls and clone size were taken over from that table, and D and trimming were inferred from the DNA. The sample yields over 25,000 clones, 84% seen once. There are 11 residues in the CDR3. Germline-derived CDR1 and CDR2 are DFQATT and SNEGSKA (reference sequence). Trimming removed 1 base at V and 5 bases at J, with 6 bases between.

This clonotype was sampled from a human donor in a cohort sampled during active COVID-19. The sequenced material came from peripheral blood. The rearrangement links TRBV20-1 to TRBJ2-7; D remains ambiguous. The CDR3 bases are TGCAGTGCTAGAGGCGGTAACGAGCAGTACTTC. This encodes CSARGGNEQYF.